This is a list of T cell receptor beta chains from one sample in a study of cytomegalovirus exposure and HLA in healthy donors. Method: immunoSEQ multiplex PCR; TCRdb's copy keeps in-frame clones and lacks some. The table has roughly 140,000 clones, about 78% seen once. Material for sequencing was PBMCs. All receptors derive from a male donor in good health and CMV-seronegative. The CDR3 runs from the conserved cysteine through the conserved F or W. The D gene is left open where the match is weak. For some rows the clone size is stated as once, few or many, or as a class when expanded; others skip it.

v_call: TRBV5-1; d_call: TRBD1; j_call: TRBJ1-2; clone_size: -; cdr3_aa: CASSLGTGWKGYTF; cdr3_nt: TGCGCCAGCAGCTTGGGGACAGGTTGGAAGGGCTACACCTTC
v_call: TRBV12-5; d_call: TRBD1; j_call: TRBJ1-1; clone_size: few; cdr3_aa: CASVGTGGSAFF; cdr3_nt: TGTGCTAGTGTGGGGACAGGGGGCTCGGCTTTCTTT
v_call: TRBV19; d_call: TRBD1; j_call: TRBJ2-2; clone_size: -; cdr3_aa: CASSSRGQDGELFF; cdr3_nt: TGTGCCAGTAGTAGCAGGGGGCAAGACGGGGAGCTGTTTTTT
v_call: TRBV2; d_call: TRBD1; j_call: TRBJ2-7; clone_size: -; cdr3_aa: CASKDRSSYEQYF; cdr3_nt: TGTGCCAGTAAGGACAGGAGCTCCTACGAGCAGTACTTC
v_call: TRBV5-1; d_call: -; j_call: TRBJ1-3; clone_size: -; cdr3_aa: CASSFEVSSGNTIYF; cdr3_nt: TGCGCCAGCAGCTTCGAGGTCAGCTCTGGAAACACCATATATTTT
v_call: TRBV10-2; d_call: TRBD2; j_call: TRBJ2-7; clone_size: once; cdr3_aa: CASTGASGREQYF; cdr3_nt: TGCGCCAGCACCGGAGCTAGCGGGAGGGAGCAGTACTTC
v_call: TRBV6-5; d_call: TRBD2; j_call: TRBJ2-7; clone_size: -; cdr3_aa: CASRGLALSYEQYF; cdr3_nt: TGTGCCAGCAGAGGACTAGCGCTCTCCTACGAGCAGTACTTC
v_call: TRBV4-2; d_call: -; j_call: TRBJ1-5; clone_size: once; cdr3_aa: CASSQSAREGGQPQHF; cdr3_nt: TGTGCCAGCAGCCAAAGCGCAAGGGAGGGCGGTCAGCCCCAGCATTTT
v_call: TRBV10-3; d_call: TRBD1; j_call: TRBJ2-3; clone_size: -; cdr3_aa: CAISDYSFSDRGDTQYF; cdr3_nt: TGTGCCATCAGTGATTACTCTTTCTCGGACAGGGGGGATACGCAGTATTTT
v_call: TRBV4-3; d_call: -; j_call: TRBJ1-6; clone_size: few; cdr3_aa: CASSPWAFSPLHF; cdr3_nt: TGCGCCAGCAGCCCTTGGGCATTTTCACCCCTCCACTTT
v_call: TRBV15; d_call: -; j_call: TRBJ2-7; clone_size: -; cdr3_aa: CATSSRLGSSYEQYF; cdr3_nt: TGTGCCACCAGCTCGCGCCTTGGGAGCTCCTACGAGCAGTACTTC
v_call: TRBV4-2; d_call: TRBD2; j_call: TRBJ2-7; clone_size: -; cdr3_aa: CASSQDPAGDSYEQYF; cdr3_nt: TGTGCCAGCAGCCAAGATCCAGCGGGGGACTCCTACGAGCAGTACTTC
v_call: TRBV29-1; d_call: TRBD1; j_call: TRBJ2-3; clone_size: -; cdr3_aa: CSLRDSPRDTQYF; cdr3_nt: TGCAGCCTTAGGGACAGCCCTCGAGATACGCAGTATTTT
v_call: TRBV27; d_call: -; j_call: TRBJ2-3; clone_size: -; cdr3_aa: CASSLSLQDTQYF; cdr3_nt: TGTGCCAGCAGTTTATCCCTGCAGGATACGCAGTATTTT
v_call: TRBV27; d_call: -; j_call: TRBJ1-5; clone_size: -; cdr3_aa: CASSLGGVGNQPQHF; cdr3_nt: TGTGCCAGCTCCTTGGGGGGGGTAGGCAATCAGCCCCAGCATTTT
v_call: TRBV30; d_call: TRBD2; j_call: TRBJ2-5; clone_size: -; cdr3_aa: CAWSVLVAGAHQETQYF; cdr3_nt: TGTGCCTGGAGTGTACTTGTAGCGGGAGCTCACCAAGAGACCCAGTACTTC
v_call: TRBV6-5; d_call: -; j_call: TRBJ2-1; clone_size: -; cdr3_aa: CASSYSTGNEQFF; cdr3_nt: TGTGCCAGCAGTTACTCGACTGGAAATGAGCAGTTCTTC
v_call: TRBV9; d_call: TRBD2; j_call: TRBJ2-3; clone_size: once; cdr3_aa: CASDERGGLAGARSTDTQYF; cdr3_nt: TGTGCCAGCGACGAAAGAGGGGGACTAGCGGGGGCCCGAAGCACAGATACGCAGTATTTT
v_call: TRBV5-4; d_call: -; j_call: TRBJ2-7; clone_size: -; cdr3_aa: CASSLDSPRYEQYF; cdr3_nt: TGTGCCAGCAGCTTGGATAGTCCCCGCTACGAGCAGTACTTC
v_call: TRBV27; d_call: TRBD1; j_call: TRBJ1-2; clone_size: -; cdr3_aa: CASSQRGQSYGGYTF; cdr3_nt: TGTGCCAGCAGCCAAAGGGGACAGTCCTATGGGGGCTACACCTTC
v_call: TRBV2; d_call: -; j_call: TRBJ1-2; clone_size: -; cdr3_aa: CASTATAGYTF; cdr3_nt: TGTGCCAGCACCGCGACAGCTGGCTACACCTTC
v_call: TRBV7-6; d_call: TRBD2; j_call: TRBJ2-3; clone_size: -; cdr3_aa: CASSLGASGGTDTQYF; cdr3_nt: TGTGCCAGCAGCTTAGGTGCTAGCGGGGGCACAGATACGCAGTATTTT
v_call: TRBV5-4; d_call: TRBD1; j_call: TRBJ1-4; clone_size: -; cdr3_aa: CASSAPGGPNEKLFF; cdr3_nt: TGTGCCAGCAGCGCCCCAGGGGGCCCTAATGAAAAACTGTTTTTT
v_call: TRBV4-2; d_call: TRBD1; j_call: TRBJ2-3; clone_size: -; cdr3_aa: CASSPTGTGATDTQYF; cdr3_nt: TGTGCCAGCAGCCCCACCGGGACAGGAGCCACAGATACGCAGTATTTT
v_call: TRBV10-3; d_call: -; j_call: TRBJ1-5; clone_size: few; cdr3_aa: CAISVSENQPQHF; cdr3_nt: TGTGCCATCAGTGTTAGTGAGAATCAGCCCCAGCATTTT
v_call: TRBV11-2; d_call: -; j_call: TRBJ2-7; clone_size: once; cdr3_aa: CASSSLFRGYEQYF; cdr3_nt: TGTGCCAGCAGCTCTCTATTTCGGGGGTACGAGCAGTACTTC
v_call: TRBV10-3; d_call: -; j_call: TRBJ1-1; clone_size: -; cdr3_aa: CAITSPGVNTEAFF; cdr3_nt: TGTGCCATCACATCGCCGGGGGTGAACACTGAAGCTTTCTTT
v_call: TRBV14; d_call: -; j_call: TRBJ1-6; clone_size: few; cdr3_aa: CASSQGAGIYNSPLHF; cdr3_nt: TGTGCCAGCAGCCAAGGGGCGGGGATCTATAATTCACCCCTCCACTTT
v_call: TRBV7-9; d_call: -; j_call: TRBJ2-5; clone_size: few; cdr3_aa: CASSLQGYQETQYF; cdr3_nt: TGTGCCAGCAGCTTACAGGGGTACCAAGAGACCCAGTACTTC